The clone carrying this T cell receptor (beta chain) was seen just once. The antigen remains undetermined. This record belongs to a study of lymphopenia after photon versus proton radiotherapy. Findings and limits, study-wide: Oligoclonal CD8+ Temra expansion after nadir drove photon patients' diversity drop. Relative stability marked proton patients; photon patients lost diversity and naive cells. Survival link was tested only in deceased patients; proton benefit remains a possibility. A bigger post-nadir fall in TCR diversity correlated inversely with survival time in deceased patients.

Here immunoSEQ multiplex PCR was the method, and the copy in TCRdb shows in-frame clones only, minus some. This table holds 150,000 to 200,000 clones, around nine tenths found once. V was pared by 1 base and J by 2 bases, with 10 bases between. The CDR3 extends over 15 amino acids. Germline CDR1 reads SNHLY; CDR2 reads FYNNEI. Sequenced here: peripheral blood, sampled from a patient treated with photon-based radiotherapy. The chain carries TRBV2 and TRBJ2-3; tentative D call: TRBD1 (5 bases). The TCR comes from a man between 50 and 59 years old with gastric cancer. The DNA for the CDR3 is TGTGCCAGCAGTGAAGAAGGGGAACCCACAGATACGCAGTATTTT. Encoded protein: CASSEEGEPTDTQYF.